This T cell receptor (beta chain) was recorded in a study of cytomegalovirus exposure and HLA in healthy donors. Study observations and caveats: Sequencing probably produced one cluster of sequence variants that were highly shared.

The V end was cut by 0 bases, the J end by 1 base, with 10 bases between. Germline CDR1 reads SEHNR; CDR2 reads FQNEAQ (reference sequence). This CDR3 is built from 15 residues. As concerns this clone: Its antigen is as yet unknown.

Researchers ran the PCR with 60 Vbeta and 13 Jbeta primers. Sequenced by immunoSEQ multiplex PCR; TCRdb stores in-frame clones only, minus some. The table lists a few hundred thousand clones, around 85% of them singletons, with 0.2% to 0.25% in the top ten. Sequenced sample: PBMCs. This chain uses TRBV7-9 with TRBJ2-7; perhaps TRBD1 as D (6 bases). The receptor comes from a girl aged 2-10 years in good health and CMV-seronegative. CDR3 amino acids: CASSLASQGSYEQYF. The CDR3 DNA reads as TGTGCCAGCAGCTTAGCCTCGCAGGGGTCCTACGAGCAGTACTTC.